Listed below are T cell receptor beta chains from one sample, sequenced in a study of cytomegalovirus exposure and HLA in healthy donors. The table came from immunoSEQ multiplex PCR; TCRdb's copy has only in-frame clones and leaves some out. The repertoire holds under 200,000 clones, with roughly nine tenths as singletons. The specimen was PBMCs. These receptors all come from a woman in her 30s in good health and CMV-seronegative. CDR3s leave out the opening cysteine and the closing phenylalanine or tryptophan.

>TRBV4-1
ASSFDRNTEAF
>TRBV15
ATSRDLSSGNTIY
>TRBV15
ATSREVGEQF
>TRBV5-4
ASSLEQGEAF
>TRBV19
ASSIVASSSYEQF
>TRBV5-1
ASSLPDSSGANVLT
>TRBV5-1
ASSPGPIQETQY
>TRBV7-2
ASSLGLAGVGFEQY
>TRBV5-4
ASSLMGRENSPLH
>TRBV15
ATSRNDNQPQH
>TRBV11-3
ASSLESNEQF
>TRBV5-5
ASSFSGQPQH
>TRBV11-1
ASSSLAVSASYEQY
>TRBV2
ASSENLSAGKAF
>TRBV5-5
ASSLRQGANQPQH
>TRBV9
ASSVSGSASYEQY
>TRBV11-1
ASSLDRVTTGELF
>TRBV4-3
ASSQAGEQF
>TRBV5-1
ASSSGGAWETQY
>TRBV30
AWGKGVDEKLF
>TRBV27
ASSVRRQGGEKLF
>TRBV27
ASSSRVYNEQF
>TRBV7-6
ASSSSRDRGGAEQF
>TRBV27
ASSLSGLPNYGYT
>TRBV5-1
ASSLTATNYGYT
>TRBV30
AWSGSAIAEAF
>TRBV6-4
ASSDSELRSYNEQF
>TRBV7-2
ASSRTLSYEQY
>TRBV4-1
ASSQRVGDEQY
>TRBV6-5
ASNVSPNQPQH
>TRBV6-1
ASKRSNTGELF
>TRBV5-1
ASSRSLKTGETDTQY
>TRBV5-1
ASSLGQGGTNQPQH
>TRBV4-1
ASSPRGTLSEAF
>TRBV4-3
ASSPAHRGNSPLH
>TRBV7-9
ASSLGGYPYNEQF
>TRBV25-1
ASSEYLTDTQY
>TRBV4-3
ASSQGGQGRNTGELF
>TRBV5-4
ASSFGTGRNEQF
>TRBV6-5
ASSYMDTDTQY